This entry lists 27 T cell receptor beta chains sequenced from one sample in a study of blood T cell repertoires in COVID-19. Produced via immunoSEQ multiplex PCR; TCRdb's table is partial and in-frame only. This table has roughly 100,000 clones, roughly 76% appearing once. Specimen: peripheral blood. The receptors were gathered from a man older than 75 with COVID-19, enrolled during active disease.

The chain uses TRBV6-1 and TRBJ2-7; 7 nucleotides align to TRBD1. The CDR3 is 15 residues long. Germline values: CDR1 MNHNS, CDR2 SASEGT. V trimming: 2 bases; J trimming: 0 bases; junction bases outside the gene matches: 4. CDR3 bases: TGTGCCAGCAGTGAAAGTAGGGGGCACTCCTACGAGCAGTACTTC. This codes for CASSESRGHSYEQYF.

This chain joins TRBV5-3 and TRBJ1-4; 8 nucleotides align to TRBD1. TRBV5-3 is placed among ORFs of uncertain function. V was pared by 0 bases and J by 5 bases, with 12 bases of the junction left unmatched. The CDR3 contains 18 residues. CDR3 amino acids: CARSLAGPGQGLNEKLFF. The CDR3 nucleotides read TGTGCCAGAAGCTTGGCTGGTCCCGGACAGGGTCTCAATGAAAAACTGTTTTTT.

The V call is TRBV3-1 (or the pseudogene TRBV3-2), the J call TRBJ2-3, with TRBD2 matching over 10 bases. Trimming at V came to 4 bases and at J to 7 bases, leaving 5 bases not matched to a gene. Germline CDR1 is LGHDT and CDR2 is YNNKEL (reference sequence). This CDR3 has 14 amino acids. The CDR3 loop is CASSPPSGGNTQYF. The CDR3 DNA sequence: TGTGCCAGCAGCCCACCTAGCGGGGGTAATACGCAGTATTTT.

This clone was recorded a few times. The gene calls are TRBV11-2 and TRBJ2-7, with 7 nucleotides matching TRBD1. J was trimmed by 3 bases and V by 1 base; bases with no gene match: 12. Germline V CDR1 and CDR2: SGHAT, FQNNGV. CDR3 length: 17 residues. CDR3 in amino acids: CASSLVIRQGVHYEQYF. CDR3 coding DNA: TGTGCCAGCAGCTTAGTAATTAGGCAGGGGGTCCACTACGAGCAGTACTTC.

In this sample, this clone turned up many times. V gene TRBV5-4 combines with J gene TRBJ2-2; a possible D gene is TRBD1 (6 bases). This CDR3 has 12 residues. V lost 2 bases to trimming and J lost 8 bases, with 7 bases between them. CDR1 and CDR2 from the germline V gene are SGHNT and YYREEE (reference sequence). The CDR3 region is CASSLQGGELFF. As DNA, the CDR3 is TGTGCCAGCAGCTTACAGGGTGGGGAGCTGTTTTTT. Full variable domain (missing parts from reference TRBV5-4 and TRBJ2-2): ETGVTQSPTHLIKTRGQQVTLRCSSQSGHNTVSWYQQALGQGPQFIFQYYREEENGRGNFPPRFSGLQFPNYSSELNVNALELDDSALYLCASSLQGGELFFGEGSRLTVL.

This chain links TRBV7-2 with TRBJ2-3; 10 bases are a match to TRBD1. The V gene end was trimmed by 4 bases and the J gene end by 3 bases; junction bases not matched to a gene: 1. This CDR3 has 14 residues. Germline V lookup: CDR1 SGHTA, CDR2 FQGNSA. CDR3 DNA sequence: TGTGCCAGCAGCTCGGACAGGGGGACAGATACGCAGTATTTT. As protein: CASSSDRGTDTQYF.

The chain has TRBV11-2 and TRBJ1-3; D gene ambiguous. The germline V gene has CDR1 SGHAT and CDR2 FQNNGV. Trimming cost V 5 bases and J 4 bases, with 15 bases left between them. This CDR3 is built from 15 residues. The CDR3 nucleotides read TGTGCCAGCAGCCATAACCCGGGGATCGGAAACACCATATATTTT. Translating gives CASSHNPGIGNTIYF.

The chain carries TRBV5-1 and TRBJ2-1; no firm D call. Trimming cost V 6 bases and J 12 bases, with 22 bases left between them. Germline CDR1 reads SGHRS; CDR2 reads YFSETQ. This CDR3 has 14 residues. CDR3 residues: CASNDNPSGAVQFF. CDR3 nucleotide sequence: TGCGCCAGCAATGATAACCCGAGTGGTGCGGTGCAGTTCTTC.

V usage is TRBV2 and J usage is TRBJ1-5; tentative D call: TRBD1 (5 bases). This CDR3 has 14 amino acids. Trimming removed 4 bases from V and 9 bases from J, with 16 bases in between. CDR1 SNHLY and CDR2 FYNNEI come from the germline V gene. The CDR3: CASSAAQGLGPQHF. The CDR3 nucleotides read TGTGCCAGCAGTGCGGCGCAGGGCCTCGGGCCCCAGCATTTT.

This clone was observed a few times. The rearrangement uses TRBV7-3 and TRBJ2-3; 8 bases match TRBD2. Losses at the gene ends were 5 bases for V and 3 bases for J; bases not matched to a gene: 13. Germline assignment: CDR1 SGHTA and CDR2 FQGTGA. The CDR3 loop spans 17 amino acids. The CDR3 nucleotides are TGTGCCAGCAGCCTGGGACTAGGGGGAGTTGAGACAGATACGCAGTATTTT. Its translation: CASSLGLGGVETDTQYF.

The V gene is TRBV3-1 (or the pseudogene TRBV3-2), the J gene TRBJ2-1; 15 bases align to TRBD2. CDR3 length: 22 amino acids. The germline V gene encodes CDR1 LGHDT and CDR2 YNNKEL (reference sequence). The V segment lost 4 bases and the J segment 1 base; nucleotides outside the gene matches: 17. CDR3 coding DNA: TGTGCCAGCAGCCCGACTGGACTAGCGGGGGGGTCTGGCCTTCCGTCCTACAATGAGCAGTTCTTC. Protein: CASSPTGLAGGSGLPSYNEQFF.

The table lists this clone with a count of one. The rearrangement joins TRBV30 to TRBJ1-6, with D possibly TRBD1 on 6 matching bases. Germline CDR1 reads GTSNPN; CDR2 reads SVGIG (reference sequence). The ends were cut back, 1 base at V and 5 bases at J, with 9 bases in the middle. The CDR3 totals 14 residues. For the CDR3, the DNA is TGTGCCTGGAGTGGGACAGCGAATAATTCACCCCTCCACTTT. Translation gives CAWSGTANNSPLHF.

The chain has TRBV5-1 and TRBJ2-1, with 9 positions matching TRBD2. There are 16 residues in the CDR3. J gave up 2 bases and V 4 bases, and 7 bases lay outside the gene matches. From germline, CDR1 is SGHRS and CDR2 YFSETQ. The CDR3 region is CASSNPSGNTYNEQFF. In DNA, the CDR3 is TGCGCCAGCAGCAACCCTAGCGGGAACACCTACAATGAGCAGTTCTTC.

CDR3 nucleotides: TGTGCCAGCAGCTTACTTGGACAGGGGAACACTGAAGCTTTCTTT. Its translation is CASSLLGQGNTEAFF. The chain combines TRBV7-3 with TRBJ1-1, with 8 bases aligning to TRBD1. The CDR3 extends over 15 amino acids. Germline V gives CDR1 SGHTA, CDR2 FQGTGA. Trimming cost V 2 bases and J 1 base; bases outside gene matches: 3.

In regard to this clone: Other DNA sequences in the same sample also yield this CDR3. The CDR3 DNA reads TGTGCCAGCAGCTTAGTGGGAGCAACTAATGAAAAACTGTTTTTT. It specifies CASSLVGATNEKLFF. The genes are TRBV7-2 and TRBJ1-4; no firm D call. The CDR3 is 15 amino acids. Trimming stripped 1 base from V and 0 bases from J, with 6 bases between. The germline V gene has CDR1 SGHTA and CDR2 FQGNSA. Combining the CDR3 with reference TRBV7-2 and TRBJ1-4 gives the whole variable domain GAGVSQSPSNKVTEKGKDVELRCDPISGHTALYWYRQSLGQGLEFLIYFQGNSAPDKSGLPSDRFSAERTGGSVSTLTIQRTQQEDSAVYLCASSLVGATNEKLFFGSGTQLSVL.

This sequence joins TRBV5-6 and TRBJ2-7; possible D gene TRBD1, 5 bases. Germline V gene lookup returns CDR1 SGHDT and CDR2 YYEEEE. The CDR3 sequence is 13 residues long. Trimming left V 4 bases short and J 7 bases short, with 15 bases between. The CDR3 DNA sequence: TGTGCCAGCAGCGCAGGGCCTTCTCGGGAGCAGTACTTC. Amino acid sequence: CASSAGPSREQYF.

V usage is TRBV10-3 and J usage is TRBJ1-1, with TRBD1 as a possible D gene (5 bases). The germline V gene has CDR1 ENHRY and CDR2 SYGVKD. Trimming took 7 bases from V and 1 from J, leaving 13 bases between them. This CDR3 has 14 residues. DNA of the CDR3: TGTGCCATCACCTGGGGCAGGGAGAACACTGAAGCTTTCTTT. Its translation is CAITWGRENTEAFF.

This clone was picked up one time. The CDR3 is CASSQGAATEAFF. The CDR3 DNA sequence: TGTGCCAGCAGCCAGGGGGCGGCCACTGAAGCTTTCTTT. The chain is built from TRBV3-1 (or the pseudogene TRBV3-2) and TRBJ1-1, with D possibly matching TRBD1 (6 bases). The CDR3 is 13 residues long. Per the germline V gene, CDR1 is LGHDT and CDR2 is YNNKEL (reference sequence). Trimming shortened V by 3 bases and J by 4 bases, and 9 bases separated the two germline ends.

This clone has a single count. The rearrangement joins TRBV2 to TRBJ2-5, with D perhaps matching TRBD2 (6 bases). With 9 bases removed from V and 4 bases from J, the gap between germline ends came to 15 bases. The germline V gene encodes CDR1 SNHLY and CDR2 FYNNEI. CDR3 length equals 13 residues. CDR3 in DNA: TGTGCCAGTGCGCGGGGTCTAGGAGAGACCCAGTACTTC. Translation gives CASARGLGETQYF.

The chain is built from TRBV19 and TRBJ2-2, with 10 bases fitting TRBD2. Trimming removed 3 bases from V and 4 bases from J; junction bases left unmatched: 8. The CDR3 extends over 17 amino acids. Germline CDR1 LNHDA, CDR2 SQIVND (reference sequence). The CDR3 nucleotides are TGTGCCAGTAGTATTGAAGCACTAGCGGGAATCACCGGGGAGCTGTTTTTT. It codes for CASSIEALAGITGELFF.

This chain links TRBV15 with TRBJ1-1; TRBD1 matches 9 bases. The CDR3 spans 15 residues. Germline assignment: CDR1 LNHNV and CDR2 YYDKDF (reference sequence). Unmatched junction bases numbered 5, after V lost 5 bases and J lost 1 base. For the CDR3, the DNA is TGTGCCACCAGCTTATGGACAGGGGAGAACACTGAAGCTTTCTTT. Its protein is CATSLWTGENTEAFF.

Here the CDR3 reads CASSLEGAAYNEQFF. CDR3 sequence (DNA): TGCGCCAGCAGCTTGGAGGGGGCAGCCTACAATGAGCAGTTCTTC. The chain links TRBV5-1 to TRBJ2-1; TRBD1 aligns across 7 bases. With 0 bases clipped from V and 2 bases from J, the junction kept 2 bases outside the gene matches. CDR3 size: 15 residues. Germline V gene data show CDR1 as SGHRS and CDR2 as YFSETQ.

As DNA, the CDR3 is TGTGCCAGCAGTGATTATACAGGGGTCGGCACAGATACGCAGTATTTT. Translation: CASSDYTGVGTDTQYF. The V call is TRBV2, the J call TRBJ2-3; 7 bases line up with TRBD1. The germline V gene has CDR1 SNHLY and CDR2 FYNNEI. This CDR3 has 16 amino acids. J lost 1 base, V lost 3 bases, and 7 bases had no gene match.

V usage is TRBV5-6 and J usage is TRBJ1-1; D is unclear. CDR3 length: 12 residues. Trimming pared 5 bases from V and 1 base from J, leaving 6 bases between. Germline V lookup: CDR1 SGHDT, CDR2 YYEEEE. CDR3 protein: CASRKQNTEAFF. CDR3 coding DNA: TGTGCCAGCAGGAAACAGAACACTGAAGCTTTCTTT.

The CDR3 sequence is CASSRASFAGGLETQYF. CDR3 coding DNA: TGTGCCAGCAGCCGCGCAAGCTTTGCGGGAGGGCTGGAGACCCAGTACTTC. This rearrangement joins TRBV7-9 to TRBJ2-5, with 9 bases identical to TRBD2. Germline values: CDR1 SEHNR, CDR2 FQNEAQ (reference sequence). V gave up 5 bases and J gave up 5 bases; unmatched junction bases: 15. The CDR3 extends over 17 amino acids.

The chain carries TRBV5-1 and TRBJ1-1, with D unclear. CDR1 and CDR2 (germline): SGHRS, YFSETQ. V lost 3 bases and J lost 1, with 4 bases in between. This CDR3 has 12 amino acids. CDR3 loop: CASSSQNTEAFF. The CDR3 nucleotides read TGCGCCAGCAGCTCACAGAACACTGAAGCTTTCTTT.

This sequence joins TRBV5-1 and TRBJ2-5, with TRBD1 matching 8 bases. Germline CDR1 reads SGHRS; CDR2 reads YFSETQ. The CDR3 runs to 15 residues. The trim removed 4 bases at V and 7 bases at J, leaving 12 bases unmatched. For the CDR3, the DNA is TGCGCCAGCAGCGGATCGCAGGGGGCAATGGGGACCCAGTACTTC. As protein: CASSGSQGAMGTQYF.